This entry lists 14 T cell receptor beta chains sequenced from one sample in a study of control samples from healthy donors and cancer patients. Here immunoSEQ multiplex PCR was the method, and the copy in TCRdb shows in-frame clones only, minus some. The listing records around 190,000 clones. The sequenced sample was blood. These receptors were obtained from a woman in her 30s in good health.

CDR3 DNA sequence: TGTGCCAGCAGCTTAGGGGGGGGAAGGGACACAGATACGCAGTATTTT. Amino acid sequence: CASSLGGGRDTDTQYF. The chain employs TRBV7-6 and TRBJ2-3; the match to TRBD2 covers 7 bases. The germline V gene has CDR1 SGHVS and CDR2 FNYEAQ. Trimming cost V 1 base and J 2 bases; bases outside gene matches: 6. The CDR3 has 16 amino acids.

The rearrangement joins TRBV6-6 to TRBJ2-2; D uncertain. Germline values: CDR1 MNHNY, CDR2 SVGAGI (reference sequence). Trimming stripped 3 bases from V and 0 bases from J, with 8 bases between. CDR3 length equals 15 residues. CDR3 protein: CASSYQIANTGELFF. The CDR3 DNA sequence: TGTGCCAGCAGTTATCAGATCGCGAACACCGGGGAGCTGTTTTTT.

The chain is built from TRBV29-1 and TRBJ1-1; D perhaps matches TRBD1 (5 bases). The CDR3 sequence is 16 residues long. Germline V lookup: CDR1 SQVTM, CDR2 ANQGSEA. The ends were cut back, 1 base at V and 5 bases at J, with 20 bases in the middle. The CDR3 reads CSVEGWSRRGRTEAFF. CDR3 nucleotides: TGCAGCGTTGAAGGTTGGAGTCGAAGGGGCCGGACTGAAGCTTTCTTT.

The rearrangement links TRBV9 to TRBJ2-2, with D tentatively TRBD1 (6 bases). CDR3 size: 16 residues. Germline lookup yields CDR1 SGDLS and CDR2 YYNGEE. Trimming left V 2 bases short and J 0 bases short, with 11 bases between. CDR3 nucleotide sequence: TGTGCCAGCAGCGTCAACAGGGCTTCGAACACCGGGGAGCTGTTTTTT. Protein: CASSVNRASNTGELFF.

The chain couples TRBV5-1 to TRBJ2-5; no clear D. The germline V gene encodes CDR1 SGHRS and CDR2 YFSETQ. Trimming took off 0 bases at V and 7 bases at J, with 19 bases between the two ends. The CDR3 consists of 16 residues. The CDR3 coding sequence is TGCGCCAGCAGCTTGGCCGTCTCGACTCCCTCAGGGACCCAGTACTTC. The encoded protein is CASSLAVSTPSGTQYF.

The CDR3 region has the DNA TGTGCCAGCAGCGGCCCATACGGGGGCTACACCTTC. It specifies CASSGPYGGYTF. The chain is built from TRBV12-3 or TRBV12-4 and TRBJ1-2; D remains unclear. The CDR3 spans 12 residues. V was pared by 6 bases and J by 8 bases, with 13 bases between.

The gene calls are TRBV5-4 and TRBJ2-1; D unresolved. The CDR3 consists of 15 residues. Germline lookup yields CDR1 SGHNT and CDR2 YYREEE (reference sequence). Trimming stripped 4 bases from V and 0 bases from J, with 11 bases between. CDR3 sequence reads: CASSPLPYSYNEQFF. In DNA, the CDR3 is TGTGCCAGCAGCCCCCTCCCTTACTCCTACAATGAGCAGTTCTTC.

This chain uses TRBV12-3 or TRBV12-4 with TRBJ1-1, with 9 bases identical to TRBD1. CDR3 length equals 12 residues. After removal of 6 bases from V and 4 bases from J, the junction contained 0 bases not matched to a gene. CDR3 coding DNA: TGTGCCAGCAGGACAGGGGGCACTGAAGCTTTCTTT. Its protein is CASRTGGTEAFF.

The chain recombines TRBV28 with TRBJ1-2; no clear D. This CDR3 has 12 amino acids. Deletions cut 1 base from V and 8 bases from J, with 8 bases between. The germline gives CDR1 MDHEN, CDR2 SYDVKM. In nucleotides, the CDR3 is TGTGCCAGCAGTTTATTCGGGCCCGGCTACACCTTC. Residues: CASSLFGPGYTF.

The rearrangement joins TRBV7-6 to TRBJ2-5; 11 bases align to TRBD1. Per germline, CDR1 SGHVS and CDR2 FNYEAQ. This CDR3 spans 15 amino acids. V was clipped by 4 bases and J by 4 bases; unmatched bases: 5. Here the CDR3 reads CASSSRTGGLETQYF. The CDR3 DNA follows: TGTGCCAGCAGCTCACGGACAGGGGGCTTAGAGACCCAGTACTTC.

V usage is TRBV5-1 and J usage is TRBJ1-1, with D uncertain. The CDR3 has 14 residues. V lost 7 bases, J lost 6 bases, and 19 bases lay in between. From germline, CDR1 is SGHRS and CDR2 YFSETQ. This CDR3 is CASGGLGKRAEAFF. The CDR3 DNA reads TGCGCCAGCGGCGGACTAGGGAAGCGCGCTGAAGCTTTCTTT.

This chain joins TRBV28 and TRBJ1-4; D remains unclear. V was shortened by 4 bases and J by 8 bases, with 14 bases between the two germline ends. Germline CDR1 is MDHEN and CDR2 is SYDVKM. This CDR3 region has 14 residues. The CDR3 nucleotides read TGTGCCAGCAGTTCCCAAATTATGCGGGAAAAACTGTTTTTT. Translating gives CASSSQIMREKLFF.

The V call is TRBV28, the J call TRBJ2-7; a possible D gene is TRBD2 (6 bases). The ends were cut back, 5 bases at V and 5 bases at J, with 13 bases in the middle. Germline V gene data show CDR1 as MDHEN and CDR2 as SYDVKM. This CDR3 is 13 amino acids long. CDR3 bases: TGTGCCAGCAGTCGGGAGCCCCTGAACGAGCAGTACTTC. It encodes CASSREPLNEQYF.

As for this clone: At one end the junction does not follow the germline gene, possibly because of a read error. V is TRBV7-2 and J is TRBJ1-2; 8 nucleotides line up with TRBD1. The CDR3 has 13 amino acids. Germline assignment: CDR1 SGHTA and CDR2 FQGNSA. The CDR3 here is CASSSSGQASDNF. For the CDR3, the DNA is TGTGCCAGCAGCTCATCGGGACAGGCCTCGGATAACTTC.